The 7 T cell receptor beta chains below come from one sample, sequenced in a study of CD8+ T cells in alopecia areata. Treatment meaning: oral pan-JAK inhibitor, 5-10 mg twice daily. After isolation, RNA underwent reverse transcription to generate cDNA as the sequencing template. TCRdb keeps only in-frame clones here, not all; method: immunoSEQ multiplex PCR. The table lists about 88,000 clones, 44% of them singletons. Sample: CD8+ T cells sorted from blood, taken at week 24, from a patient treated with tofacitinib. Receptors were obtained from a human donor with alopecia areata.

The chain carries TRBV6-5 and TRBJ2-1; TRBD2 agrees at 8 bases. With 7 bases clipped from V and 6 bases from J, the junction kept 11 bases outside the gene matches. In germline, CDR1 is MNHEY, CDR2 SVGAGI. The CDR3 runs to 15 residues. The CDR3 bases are TGTGCCAGCATGGTAGCGGGAACCGCCGTCAATGAGCAGTTCTTC. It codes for CASMVAGTAVNEQFF.

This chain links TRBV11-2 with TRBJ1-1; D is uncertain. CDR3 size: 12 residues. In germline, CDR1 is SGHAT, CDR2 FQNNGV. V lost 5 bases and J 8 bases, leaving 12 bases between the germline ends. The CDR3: CASSPNGREAFF. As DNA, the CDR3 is TGTGCCAGCAGCCCTAACGGACGAGAAGCTTTCTTT.

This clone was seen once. This CDR3 is CASSGLAGGSLRNEQFF. As DNA, the CDR3 is TGTGCCAGCAGTGGACTAGCGGGAGGTTCCCTTAGAAATGAGCAGTTCTTC. The chain carries TRBV27 and TRBJ2-1; TRBD2 aligns across 14 bases. This CDR3 comprises 17 residues. V dropped 5 bases and J dropped 7; count of bases not matched to a gene: 10. The germline CDR1 and CDR2 sequences are MNHEY and SMNVEV (reference sequence).

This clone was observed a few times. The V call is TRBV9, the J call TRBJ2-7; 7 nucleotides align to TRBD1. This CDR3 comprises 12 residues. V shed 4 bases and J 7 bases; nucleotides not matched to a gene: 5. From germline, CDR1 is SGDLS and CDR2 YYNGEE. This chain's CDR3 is CASSPTGVEQYF. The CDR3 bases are TGTGCCAGCAGCCCTACAGGGGTTGAGCAGTACTTC.

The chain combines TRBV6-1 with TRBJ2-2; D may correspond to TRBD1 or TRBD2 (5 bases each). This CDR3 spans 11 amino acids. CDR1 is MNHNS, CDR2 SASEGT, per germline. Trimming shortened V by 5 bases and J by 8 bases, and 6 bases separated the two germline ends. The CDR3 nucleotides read TGTGCCAGCAGTTGGGGGGGGGAGCTGTTTTTT. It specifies CASSWGGELFF.

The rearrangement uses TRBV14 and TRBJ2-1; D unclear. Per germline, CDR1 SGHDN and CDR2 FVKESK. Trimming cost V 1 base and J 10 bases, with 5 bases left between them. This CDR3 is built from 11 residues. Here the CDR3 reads CASSQVREQFF. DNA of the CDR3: TGTGCCAGCAGCCAAGTTCGCGAGCAGTTCTTC.

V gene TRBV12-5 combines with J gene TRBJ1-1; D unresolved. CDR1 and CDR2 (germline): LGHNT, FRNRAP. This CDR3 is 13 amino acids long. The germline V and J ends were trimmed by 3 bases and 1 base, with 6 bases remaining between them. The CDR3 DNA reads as TGTGCTAGTGGTTTCCGGGCGAACACTGAAGCTTTCTTT. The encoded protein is CASGFRANTEAFF. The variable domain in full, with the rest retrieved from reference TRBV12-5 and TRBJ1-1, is DARVTQTPRHKVTEMGQEVTMRCQPILGHNTVFWYRQTMMQGLELLAYFRNRAPLDDSGMPKDRFSAEMPDATLATLKIQPSEPRDSAVYFCASGFRANTEAFFGQGTRLTVV.